These 9 T cell receptor beta chains originate from one sample sequenced in a study of identifying expanded T cells in peripheral blood. Assay used: immunoSEQ multiplex PCR; TCRdb lists only in-frame clones, some missing. Of about 120,000 clones in the sample, approximately 88% were seen once. Sequencing input: blood. These receptors were collected from a person aged 18 to 75 in good health.

The chain carries TRBV6-5 and TRBJ2-7; tentatively, D is TRBD2 (5 bases). V lost 0 bases, J lost 6 bases, and 15 bases lay in between. Germline-derived CDR1 and CDR2 are MNHEY and SVGAGI. The CDR3 is 15 amino acids. The CDR3 sequence is CASSYSVEGTSEQYF. The DNA for the CDR3 is TGTGCCAGCAGTTACTCGGTAGAGGGAACCTCCGAGCAGTACTTC.

V gene TRBV25-1 combines with J gene TRBJ1-2, with D unclear. Germline V gene data show CDR1 as MGHDK and CDR2 as SYGVNS. The CDR3 sequence is 11 residues long. Between the trimmed V and J ends, which lost 5 bases and 8 bases, there was a span of 9 bases. CDR3 DNA: TGTGCCAGCAGTCTCGGGAGGGGCTACACCTTC. This encodes CASSLGRGYTF.

This chain uses TRBV2 with TRBJ2-7; D unresolved. The ends were cut back, 5 bases at V and 0 bases at J, with 14 bases in the middle. The CDR3 sequence is 15 residues long. The germline CDR1 and CDR2 sequences are SNHLY and FYNNEI. CDR3 DNA sequence: TGTGCCAGCAGTAAAGAATACTTAATCTCCTACGAGCAGTACTTC. Protein sequence: CASSKEYLISYEQYF. The full variable domain, with the rest looked up from reference TRBV2 and TRBJ2-7, is EPEVTQTPSHQVTQMGQEVILRCVPISNHLYFYWYRQILGQKVEFLVSFYNNEISEKSEIFDDQFSVERPDGSNFTLKIRSTKLEDSAMYFCASSKEYLISYEQYFGPGTRLTVT.

The CDR3 region is CASSQGMKSTEAFF. The CDR3 region has the DNA TGCGCCAGCAGCCAAGGGATGAAGTCGACTGAAGCTTTCTTT. The gene calls are TRBV4-3 and TRBJ1-1; no reliable D call. V lost 1 base to trimming and J lost 5 bases, with 11 bases between them. This CDR3 has 14 residues. Germline V lookup: CDR1 LGHNA, CDR2 YSLEER.

V is TRBV19 and J is TRBJ2-1; no definite D call. This CDR3 has 15 amino acids. V lost 0 bases, J lost 4 bases, and 10 bases lay in between. From germline, CDR1 is LNHDA and CDR2 SQIVND (reference sequence). CDR3 residues: CASSIDPSSYNEQFF. CDR3 nucleotide sequence: TGTGCCAGTAGTATAGATCCCTCCAGTTACAATGAGCAGTTCTTC.

The chain carries TRBV6-1 and TRBJ2-4; D gene ambiguous. CDR1 is MNHNS and CDR2 is SASEGT in the germline V gene. V was shortened by 2 bases and J by 0 bases, with 8 bases between the two germline ends. This CDR3 contains 15 residues. The chain's CDR3 is CASSEMGLAKNIQYF. The CDR3 nucleotides read TGTGCCAGCAGTGAAATGGGGTTAGCCAAAAACATTCAGTACTTC.

The chain is built from TRBV5-1 and TRBJ2-1; 12 bases fit TRBD1. J lost 0 bases, V lost 3 bases, and 7 bases had no gene match. The germline gives CDR1 SGHRS, CDR2 YFSETQ. CDR3 size: 18 residues. The CDR3 DNA follows: TGCGCCAGCAGCTCCGGGACAGGGGGCATGAGCTCCTACAATGAGCAGTTCTTC. The encoded protein is CASSSGTGGMSSYNEQFF.

V and J are TRBV6-5 and TRBJ1-5, with a tentative D call TRBD1 (5 bases). From germline, CDR1 is MNHEY and CDR2 SVGAGI. The CDR3 runs to 14 residues. Trimming left V 6 bases short and J 6 bases short, with 15 bases between. For the CDR3, the DNA is TGTGCCAGCAGAAACCAGGGTCTGGGTCAGCCCCAGCATTTT. Translating it yields CASRNQGLGQPQHF.

The J gene is TRBJ1-3, the V gene TRBV29-1; D gene unclear. This CDR3 is 14 amino acids long. Germline loops: CDR1 SQVTM, CDR2 ANQGSEA. V lost 5 bases, J lost 0 bases, and 11 bases lay in between. The CDR3 loop is CSVSDRLSGNTIYF. In nucleotides, the CDR3 is TGCAGCGTTTCAGACCGTCTCTCTGGAAACACCATATATTTT.